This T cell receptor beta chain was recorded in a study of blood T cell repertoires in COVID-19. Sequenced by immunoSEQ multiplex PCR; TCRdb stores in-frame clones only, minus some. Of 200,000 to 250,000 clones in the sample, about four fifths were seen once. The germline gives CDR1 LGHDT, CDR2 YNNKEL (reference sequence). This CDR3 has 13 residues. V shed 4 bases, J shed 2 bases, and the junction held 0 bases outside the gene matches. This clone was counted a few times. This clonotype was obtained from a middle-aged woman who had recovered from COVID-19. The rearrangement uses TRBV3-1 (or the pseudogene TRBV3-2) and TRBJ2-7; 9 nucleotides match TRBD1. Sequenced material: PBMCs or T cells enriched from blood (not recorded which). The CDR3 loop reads CASSRQGAYEQYF. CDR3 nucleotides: TGTGCCAGCAGCCGACAGGGGGCCTACGAGCAGTACTTC.